This TCR beta chain was retrieved from a study of cytomegalovirus exposure and HLA in healthy donors. For the study at large: An early data release held approximately 80 million unique TCRs from HLA-typed donors.

This clone was counted ten times or more. Its antigen is unidentified. Trimming removed 2 bases from V and 8 bases from J, with 12 bases in between. Looked up from germline, CDR1 is PRHDT and CDR2 is FYEKMQ (reference sequence). The CDR3 contains 14 residues. Overall study findings and caveats: Association with HLA alleles at 0.05 false discovery rate was found for around 15,000 TCR beta sequences in a later analysis.

The PCR employed 60 Vbeta primers together with 13 Jbeta primers. Assay used: immunoSEQ multiplex PCR; TCRdb lists only in-frame clones, some missing. This table has some 120,000 clones, over 60% appearing once. Sequencing input: PBMCs. The sequence was obtained from a man between 18 and 35 years old in good health and CMV-seronegative. The chain couples TRBV13 to TRBJ1-4, with D unclear. CDR3 loop: CASSLLSGREKLFF. CDR3 DNA sequence: TGTGCCAGCAGCTTATTAAGCGGTCGGGAAAAACTGTTTTTT.